This TCR beta chain comes out of a study of blood T cell repertoires in COVID-19. Study-wide context: Samples came from the United States, Italy and Spain, spanning acute and convalescent COVID-19. PBMCs, B-cell-depleted T cells, or T cells provided the cDNA or gDNA that made up the material.

Per the original data handling: By means of reference gene primer amplification, nucleated cell counts were estimated. Generated by immunoSEQ multiplex PCR, the TCRdb table keeps only in-frame clones and is missing some. The V and J calls and clone size come from that table; D and trimming were worked out from the DNA. The sample carries hundreds of thousands of clones, 85% to 90% recorded once. Trimming removed 0 bases from V and 4 bases from J; junction bases left unmatched: 6. This CDR3 spans 16 amino acids. Looked up from germline, CDR1 is LGHNA and CDR2 is YSLEER. This chain connects TRBV4-3 to TRBJ2-3, with TRBD1 matching 8 bases. The sequencing sample was made of peripheral blood. This sequence was found in a woman between 18 and 29 years old with acute or convalescent COVID-19. The CDR3: CASSQDDRGAADTQYF. The CDR3 DNA reads as TGCGCCAGCAGCCAAGATGACAGGGGAGCAGCAGATACGCAGTATTTT.